The source of this T cell receptor beta chain is a study of blood T cell repertoires in COVID-19 (dated by TCRdb to between 2020 and 2021). Context from the whole study: Samples from collaborators originated in the United States, Italy and Spain and spanned both the acute and convalescent phases of COVID-19. The material from the prospective study consisted of cDNA or gDNA derived from T cells, B-cell-depleted T cells, or PBMCs. Subjects who had been exposed to COVID-19, were actively infected with it, or had recovered from it provided the deeply sampled blood TCRbeta repertoires that made up the dataset. The repertoires were released in a freely available public database intended as a resource for research on the immune response to SARS-CoV-2. The samples were drawn from the first 160 participants of the ongoing ImmuneRACE study and from about 1,200 subjects provided by 6 global collaborators. Sample metadata almost always included a de-identified subject ID, COVID-19 status, age in years and sex. HLA class I and class II types, where available, came from metadata supplied by the sample provider rather than from assay-based typing.

A word on this clone: Which antigen it targets is not known. The record has no base qualities; no much larger clone is one base away.

Whole blood was collected in K2EDTA tubes by collaborating institutions according to the institutions' own protocols. Collaborator samples were shipped for TCRbeta analysis as frozen whole blood, isolated PBMCs, or DNA extracted from either sample type. From the cysteine through the phenylalanine, the CDR3 covers 11 amino acids. The CDR3 DNA has 33 bases and is translated from base 1. In the germline V gene (reference sequence), CDR1 corresponds to GTSNPN and CDR2 to SVGIG. Deletion took 8 bases off V and 3 bases off J, with a span of 10 bases between the germline ends. Overall study outcomes, separate from this receptor: How much clinical and demographic metadata was included differed by source and by participant, and the metadata was provided uncurated.

TCRbeta CDR3 regions were amplified from genomic DNA using the immunoSEQ Assay, a bias-controlled multiplex PCR. As for the authors' bioinformatics: Within the assay, amplification of reference gene primers was used to estimate how many nucleated cells each sample contained. To quantify the absolute abundance of each unique TCRbeta CDR3 rearrangement, sequence reads were collapsed and filtered. For each sample, productive Simpson clonality was calculated as the square root of Simpson's diversity index across productive rearrangements. The table comes from immuneACCESS by way of TCRdb, which keeps in-frame sequences with V and J called. Part of the clones is missing from these tables; in studies checked, under half for an unresolved V gene and the rest for unknown reasons. D and trimming come from the DNA, and the V and J calls and clone size come from that table. Within this sample are 45,000 to 55,000 clones, with about 90% of them counted one time only. The top ten constitute 2.5% to 3.5% of the sample.

The receptor comes from a human donor in a cohort sampled during active COVID-19. Specimen: peripheral blood. The chain is encoded by TRBV30 joined to TRBJ1-1; the D segment cannot be called with confidence. The sequenced DNA: TGTGCCAGCAATAAGTACACTGAAGCTTTCTTT. Its product reads: CASNKYTEAFF.